A selection of T cell receptor beta chains follows, all from one sample in a study of cytomegalovirus exposure and HLA in healthy donors. The data were produced by immunoSEQ multiplex PCR, yet TCRdb's version contains in-frame clones alone and is incomplete. Of 85,000 to 110,000 clones listed, 60% to 70% are singletons. The sample was PBMCs. The receptors were sampled from a woman in her forties or fifties in good health and CMV-seronegative. CDR3s include the opening cysteine and the closing phenylalanine or tryptophan. D genes are given only for firm matches. Expanded clones are given a class, and other clones once, few, many or no size at all.

V,D,J,size,CDR3,DNA
TRBV27,.,TRBJ1-2,.,CASSFGRNYGYTF,TGTGCCAGCAGTTTTGGCCGCAACTATGGCTACACCTTC
TRBV10-3,TRBD2,TRBJ2-3,.,CAISGLAGGVGTTDTQYF,TGTGCCATCAGCGGACTAGCGGGGGGGGTTGGGACCACAGATACGCAGTATTTT
TRBV10-1,.,TRBJ2-3,few,CASAEYLNTDTQYF,TGCGCCAGCGCCGAGTATCTAAACACAGATACGCAGTATTTT
TRBV5-4,.,TRBJ1-1,few,CASRSTVEAFF,TGTGCCAGCAGGTCGACAGTTGAAGCTTTCTTT
TRBV5-5,TRBD2,TRBJ2-1,.,CASRLAGVGEQFF,TGTGCCAGCCGTCTAGCGGGGGTGGGTGAGCAGTTCTTC
TRBV10-3,TRBD2,TRBJ2-7,.,CAISSGLAGGPYEQYF,TGTGCCATCAGTTCCGGACTAGCGGGAGGGCCGTACGAGCAGTACTTC
TRBV6-4,.,TRBJ2-5,.,CASMLGSGQYF,TGTGCCAGCATGCTTGGGTCAGGGCAGTACTTC
TRBV19,.,TRBJ2-2,once,CASSIQANTGELFF,TGTGCCAGTAGTATTCAGGCGAACACCGGGGAGCTGTTTTTT
TRBV5-1,TRBD1,TRBJ2-1,.,CASKWGQDSYNEQFF,TGCGCCAGCAAGTGGGGACAGGACTCCTACAATGAGCAGTTCTTC
TRBV4-2,.,TRBJ1-1,.,CASSQEANRETEAFF,TGTGCCAGCAGCCAAGAAGCGAACAGGGAAACTGAAGCTTTCTTT
TRBV11-3,TRBD2,TRBJ2-5,.,CASSLEASGSYRETQYF,TGTGCCAGCAGCTTAGAAGCTAGCGGGAGTTACAGAGAGACCCAGTACTTC
TRBV27,TRBD1,TRBJ2-2,.,CASSLYRQGTGELFF,TGTGCCAGCAGTTTATACCGACAGGGTACCGGGGAGCTGTTTTTT
TRBV6-5,.,TRBJ2-3,.,CACSRGDTQYF,TGTGCCTGTTCCAGGGGAGATACGCAGTATTTT
TRBV5-1,.,TRBJ2-5,.,CASGSEETQYF,TGCGCCAGCGGTTCTGAGGAGACCCAGTACTTC
TRBV27,TRBD2,TRBJ2-2,few,CASSSGLAGVSGELFF,TGTGCCAGCAGTTCAGGACTAGCGGGAGTCTCCGGGGAGCTGTTTTTT
TRBV5-1,TRBD1,TRBJ1-1,.,CASSSRTGQTEAFF,TGCGCCAGCAGCTCACGGACAGGGCAAACTGAAGCTTTCTTT
TRBV15,.,TRBJ1-4,few,CATSTGSGEKLFF,TGTGCCACCAGCACAGGTTCTGGTGAAAAACTGTTTTTT
TRBV19,TRBD1,TRBJ1-1,.,CASSIGQGAEAFF,TGTGCCAGTAGTATTGGACAGGGAGCTGAAGCTTTCTTT